Listed below are T cell receptor beta chains from one sample, sequenced in a study of cytomegalovirus exposure and HLA in healthy donors. Some clones are missing from TCRdb's copy, which holds only in-frame ones; the method was immunoSEQ multiplex PCR. Of approximately 150,000 clones listed, 75% to 80% are singletons. The sequencing sample was made of PBMCs. The origin of the receptors is a middle-aged woman in good health and CMV-seropositive. Both conserved end residues are part of each CDR3. Fields, in order: J gene, D gene, V gene, clone size, CDR3 protein, CDR3 DNA. The D gene is left open where the match is weak. Clone size is stated in some rows and not others, as once, few, many or a class when expanded.

TRBJ2-7	TRBD2	TRBV7-9	.	CASTLYLGGTIYEQCF	TGTGCCAGCACCCTTTACCTTGGGGGGACTATCTACGAGCAGTGCTTC
TRBJ2-7	TRBD1	TRBV18	.	CASSLSPDRSGLFGYEQYF	TGTGCCAGCTCACTTTCCCCGGACAGGAGCGGACTCTTTGGCTACGAGCAGTACTTC
TRBJ2-6	.	TRBV7-6	.	CASSLRGSAGANVLTF	TGTGCCAGCAGCTTGAGGGGGTCTGCCGGGGCCAACGTCCTGACTTTC
TRBJ2-5	TRBD1	TRBV5-1	.	CASSSDREETQYF	TGCGCCAGCAGTTCCGACAGGGAAGAGACCCAGTACTTC
TRBJ2-5	TRBD1	TRBV5-1	.	CASSRQGAAETQYF	TGCGCCAGCAGTCGTCAGGGGGCTGCGGAGACCCAGTACTTC
TRBJ2-7	.	TRBV5-1	few	CASSLLQGSSYEQYF	TGCGCCAGCAGCTTGTTGCAGGGGTCCTCTTACGAGCAGTACTTC
TRBJ1-4	TRBD1	TRBV28	once	CASSPTIRQGAGEKLFF	TGTGCCAGCAGTCCTACGATTCGACAGGGTGCAGGTGAAAAACTGTTTTTT
TRBJ2-5	TRBD2	TRBV28	.	CASSLTREGLETQYF	TGTGCCAGCAGTTTAACCCGGGAGGGCCTTGAGACCCAGTACTTC
TRBJ2-7	.	TRBV14	.	CASSQDRSRAYEQYF	TGTGCCAGCAGCCAAGATCGAAGCAGGGCCTACGAGCAGTACTTC
TRBJ2-3	.	TRBV5-6	.	CASSLLGAASTDTQYF	TGTGCCAGCAGCTTGTTAGGGGCCGCTAGCACAGATACGCAGTATTTT
TRBJ2-7	TRBD1	TRBV9	.	CASSLGQGLGEQYF	TGTGCCAGCAGCCTAGGACAGGGGCTGGGCGAGCAGTACTTC
TRBJ1-1	TRBD1	TRBV28	.	CASSFSDRGPEAFF	TGTGCCAGCAGTTTTTCGGACAGGGGCCCTGAAGCTTTCTTT
TRBJ1-6	.	TRBV30	.	CAWTRTGLSSYNSPLHF	TGTGCCTGGACCCGAACAGGGCTAAGCTCCTATAATTCACCCCTCCACTTT
TRBJ2-3	.	TRBV27	.	CASSLTQGTDTQYF	TGTGCCAGCAGCCTCACACAGGGCACAGATACGCAGTATTTT
TRBJ1-4	.	TRBV28	.	CASSHRDEKLFF	TGTGCCAGCAGCCACAGGGATGAAAAACTGTTTTTT
TRBJ2-2	.	TRBV5-1	.	CASSLVSGNTGELFF	TGCGCCAGCAGCTTGGTTTCCGGGAACACCGGGGAGCTGTTTTTT
TRBJ2-3	.	TRBV19	.	CASSILGAGTDTQYF	TGTGCCAGTAGTATATTGGGGGCAGGGACAGATACGCAGTATTTT
TRBJ2-5	.	TRBV28	.	CASSLWQGPEAQYF	TGTGCCAGCAGTTTATGGCAGGGGCCGGAGGCCCAGTACTTC
TRBJ2-7	TRBD2	TRBV2	.	CASSPLGTSGYEQYF	TGTGCCAGCAGTCCCCTAGGGACTAGCGGTTACGAGCAGTACTTC
TRBJ2-7	TRBD1	TRBV5-1	once	CASSHGMGQGVEEQYF	TGCGCCAGCAGTCATGGTATGGGACAGGGGGTGGAGGAGCAGTACTTC
TRBJ2-1	TRBD2	TRBV15	.	CATSRPPLIAGGGNEQFF	TGTGCCACCAGCAGACCCCCGCTGATAGCGGGAGGGGGCAATGAGCAGTTCTTC
TRBJ2-1	TRBD2	TRBV6-1	.	CASSGGGSWRETYNEQFF	TGTGCCAGCAGTGGCGGGGGTTCGTGGCGGGAGACCTACAATGAGCAGTTCTTC
TRBJ2-7	TRBD2	TRBV11-1	few	CASSPNPGLAGVEQYF	TGTGCCAGCAGCCCAAACCCGGGACTAGCGGGAGTCGAGCAGTACTTC
TRBJ2-3	TRBD1	TRBV19	.	CASTPRGGAFGTDTQYF	TGTGCCAGTACCCCCCGAGGGGGCGCGTTCGGGACAGATACGCAGTATTTT
TRBJ1-2	.	TRBV7-9	.	CASSFPGAGNYGYTF	TGTGCCAGCAGCTTCCCGGGAGCGGGCAACTATGGCTACACCTTC
TRBJ1-1	TRBD1	TRBV27	once	CAWSGGLNTEAFF	TGTGCCTGGTCAGGGGGTTTGAACACTGAAGCTTTCTTT
TRBJ2-3	.	TRBV13	once	CASSVGRGTQYF	TGTGCCAGCAGCGTAGGGCGGGGTACGCAGTATTTT
TRBJ1-4	TRBD1	TRBV15	.	CATSSGDRGGEKLFF	TGTGCCACCAGCAGTGGTGACAGGGGAGGAGAAAAACTGTTTTTT
TRBJ2-1	.	TRBV5-1	.	CASSLRGESYNEQFF	TGCGCCAGCAGCCTGCGGGGCGAATCCTACAATGAGCAGTTCTTC
TRBJ2-5	.	TRBV6-1	.	CASSSQTGSLETQYF	TGTGCCAGCAGTTCCCAAACAGGGTCCTTGGAGACCCAGTACTTC
TRBJ2-7	TRBD1	TRBV11-2	.	CASSWTGDYEQYF	TGTGCCAGCAGCTGGACAGGAGACTACGAGCAGTACTTC
TRBJ2-7	TRBD2	TRBV7-9	.	CASSLVGLADEQYF	TGTGCCAGCAGCTTAGTGGGGCTAGCGGACGAGCAGTACTTC
TRBJ2-1	TRBD2	TRBV7-9	.	CASSYPGLAGVNEQFF	TGTGCCAGCAGCTACCCAGGACTAGCGGGAGTCAATGAGCAGTTCTTC
TRBJ2-7	TRBD2	TRBV5-4	.	CASSRLAGEQYF	TGTGCCAGCAGCCGACTAGCGGGAGAGCAGTACTTC
TRBJ2-3	.	TRBV7-9	.	CASSYGGATDTQYF	TGTGCCAGCTCATACGGCGGGGCAACAGATACGCAGTATTTT
TRBJ2-5	TRBD2	TRBV7-6	once	CASSLLSGSGRETQYF	TGTGCCAGCAGCTTACTCAGCGGGAGTGGGCGGGAGACCCAGTACTTC
TRBJ2-4	TRBD1	TRBV6-5	.	CASSYGDSSDIQYF	TGTGCCAGCAGTTACGGGGACAGTTCGGACATTCAGTACTTC
TRBJ2-1	.	TRBV4-1	.	CASSQAGGSGNEQFF	TGCGCCAGCAGCCAAGCAGGGGGGTCTGGCAATGAGCAGTTCTTC
TRBJ2-1	TRBD2	TRBV28	.	CASSFPLAGVNNEQFF	TGTGCCAGCAGTTTCCCACTAGCGGGAGTAAACAATGAGCAGTTCTTC
TRBJ2-2	TRBD1	TRBV29-1	.	CSGADRVNTGELFF	TGCAGCGGGGCTGACAGGGTAAACACCGGGGAGCTGTTTTTT
TRBJ1-2	TRBD1	TRBV4-2	.	CASSQDSGGTGRKWLF	TGTGCCAGCAGCCAAGATAGCGGAGGGACAGGGAGGAAATGGCTTTTC
TRBJ2-5	TRBD1	TRBV9	.	CASSVMGDREETQYF	TGTGCCAGCAGCGTAATGGGTGACAGGGAGGAGACCCAGTACTTC
TRBJ2-7	.	TRBV7-9	.	CASSSSSYEQYF	TGTGCCAGCAGCTCAAGCTCCTACGAGCAGTACTTC
TRBJ2-1	TRBD2	TRBV6-1	.	CASSEIMAGESGNEQFF	TGTGCCAGCAGTGAAATAATGGCGGGAGAGTCGGGTAATGAGCAGTTCTTC
TRBJ2-1	.	TRBV6-5	.	CASSSGSLGLNEQFF	TGTGCCAGCAGTTCAGGATCCTTGGGGCTCAATGAGCAGTTCTTC
TRBJ1-4	TRBD1	TRBV5-1	.	CASSPRDSGPTNEKLFF	TGCGCCAGCAGCCCCCGGGACAGTGGACCAACTAATGAAAAACTGTTTTTT
TRBJ2-5	TRBD2	TRBV7-8	.	CASSSGLAGGEETQYF	TGTGCCAGCAGCTCGGGACTAGCGGGAGGGGAAGAGACCCAGTACTTC
TRBJ2-7	.	TRBV28	.	CVTRRNYEQYF	TGTGTTACGCGGCGTAACTACGAGCAGTACTTC
TRBJ1-5	.	TRBV18	.	CASSLGGQPQHF	TGTGCCAGCTCACTGGGGGGTCAGCCCCAGCATTTT
TRBJ2-1	.	TRBV27	.	CASSRGDEQFF	TGTGCCAGCAGTAGGGGCGATGAGCAGTTCTTC
TRBJ2-1	TRBD1	TRBV19	.	CASARDRAYNEQFF	TGTGCCAGTGCCCGGGACAGGGCCTACAATGAGCAGTTCTTC
TRBJ2-3	.	TRBV21-1	.	CASSKGGPGLAVPNNDTDTQYF	TGTGCCAGCAGCAAAGGGGGACCGGGACTAGCGGTTCCCAACAACGACACAGATACGCAGTATTTT